The source of this TCR beta chain is a study of blood T cell repertoires in COVID-19. Study background: The United States, Italy and Spain supplied acute and convalescent COVID-19 samples.

There are 15 residues in the CDR3. The germline V gene encodes CDR1 LNHDA and CDR2 SQIVND (reference sequence). V lost 3 bases and J lost 7, with 18 bases in between. Clones were read by immunoSEQ multiplex PCR, and TCRdb kept only the in-frame ones, dropping some. In the table there are around 200,000 clones, approximately 90% of which are singletons. The sample was PBMCs or T cells enriched from blood (not recorded which). The chain joins TRBV19 to TRBJ1-1, with a possible D match to TRBD1 (5 bases). The sequence was collected from a man aged 18-30 years with acute COVID-19. CDR3 sequence (DNA): TGTGCCAGTAGTATCGGTCTCATAGGGGAAGGTGAAGCTTTCTTT. Translated, it gives CASSIGLIGEGEAFF.